This T cell receptor beta chain emerged from a study of blood T cell repertoires in COVID-19. Study background: Specimens from acute and convalescent COVID-19 originated in the United States, Italy and Spain. The cDNA or gDNA used as material had been derived from T cells, B-cell-depleted T cells, or PBMCs.

Germline-derived CDR1 and CDR2 are SGHRS and YFSETQ. V lost 5 bases, J lost 3 bases, and 3 bases stayed unmatched. There are 13 residues in the CDR3. Authors' processing steps: Researchers report that nucleated cell counts were estimated from reference gene primer amplification. The data were produced by immunoSEQ multiplex PCR, yet TCRdb's version contains in-frame clones alone and is incomplete. That table furnishes V, J and clone size, whereas the DNA furnished D and trimming. The data show fewer than 45,000 clones, about four fifths seen once. Sequences were obtained from peripheral blood. This receptor was obtained from a human donor in a cohort sampled during active COVID-19. The V gene is TRBV5-1, the J gene TRBJ2-3; 7 nucleotides line up with TRBD2. Written as DNA, the CDR3 is TGCGCCAGCAGGGCGGGAGCAACAGATACGCAGTATTTT. Translating gives CASRAGATDTQYF.